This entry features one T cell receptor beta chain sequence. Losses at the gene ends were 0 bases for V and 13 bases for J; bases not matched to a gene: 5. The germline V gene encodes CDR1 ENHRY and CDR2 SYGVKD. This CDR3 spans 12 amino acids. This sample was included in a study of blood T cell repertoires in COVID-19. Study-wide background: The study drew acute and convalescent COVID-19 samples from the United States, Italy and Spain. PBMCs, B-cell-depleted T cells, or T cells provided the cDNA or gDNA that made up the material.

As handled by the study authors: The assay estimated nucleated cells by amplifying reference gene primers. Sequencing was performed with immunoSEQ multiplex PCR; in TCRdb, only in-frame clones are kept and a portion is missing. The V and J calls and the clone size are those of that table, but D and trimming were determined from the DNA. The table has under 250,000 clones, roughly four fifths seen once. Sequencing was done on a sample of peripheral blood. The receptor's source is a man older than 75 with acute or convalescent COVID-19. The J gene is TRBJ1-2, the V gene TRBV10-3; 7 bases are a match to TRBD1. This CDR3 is CAISESGTAPTF. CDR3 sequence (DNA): TGTGCCATCAGTGAGTCCGGGACAGCGCCCACCTTC.